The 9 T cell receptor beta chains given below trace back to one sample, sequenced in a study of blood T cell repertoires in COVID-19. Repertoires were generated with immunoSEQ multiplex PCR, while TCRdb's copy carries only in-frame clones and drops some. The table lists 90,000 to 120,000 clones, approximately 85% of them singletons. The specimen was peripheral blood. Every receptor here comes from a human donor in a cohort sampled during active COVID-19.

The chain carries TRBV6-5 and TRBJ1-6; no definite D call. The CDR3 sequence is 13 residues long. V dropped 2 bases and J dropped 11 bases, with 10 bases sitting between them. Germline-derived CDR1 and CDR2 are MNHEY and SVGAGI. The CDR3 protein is CASSYRGVAPLHF. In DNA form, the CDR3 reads TGTGCCAGCAGTTACAGAGGAGTTGCACCCCTCCACTTT.

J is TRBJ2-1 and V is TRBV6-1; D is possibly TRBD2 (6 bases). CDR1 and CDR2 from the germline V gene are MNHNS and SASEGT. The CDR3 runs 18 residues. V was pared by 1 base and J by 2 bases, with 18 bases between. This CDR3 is CASSEEEASGTAYNEQFF. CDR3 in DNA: TGTGCCAGCAGTGAAGAAGAAGCCTCCGGGACTGCCTACAATGAGCAGTTCTTC.

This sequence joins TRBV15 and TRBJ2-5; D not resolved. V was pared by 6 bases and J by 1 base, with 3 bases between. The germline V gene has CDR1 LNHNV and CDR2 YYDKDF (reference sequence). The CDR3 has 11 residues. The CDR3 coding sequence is TGTGCCACCAGTCTCCAAGAGACCCAGTACTTC. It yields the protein CATSLQETQYF.

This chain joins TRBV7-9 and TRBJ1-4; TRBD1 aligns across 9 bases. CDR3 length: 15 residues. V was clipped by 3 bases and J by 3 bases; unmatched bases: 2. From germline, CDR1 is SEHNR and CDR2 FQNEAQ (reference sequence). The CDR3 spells CASSFTGGPNEKLFF. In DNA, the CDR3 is TGTGCCAGCAGCTTCACAGGGGGCCCTAATGAAAAACTGTTTTTT. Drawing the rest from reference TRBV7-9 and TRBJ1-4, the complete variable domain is DTGVSQNPRHKITKRGQNVTFRCDPISEHNRLYWYRQTLGQGPEFLTYFQNEAQLEKSRLLSDRFSAERPKGSFSTLEIQRTEQGDSAMYLCASSFTGGPNEKLFFGSGTQLSVL.

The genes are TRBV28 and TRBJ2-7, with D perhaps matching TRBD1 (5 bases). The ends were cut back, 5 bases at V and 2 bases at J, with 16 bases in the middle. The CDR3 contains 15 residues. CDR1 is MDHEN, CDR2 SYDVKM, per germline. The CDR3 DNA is TGTGCCAGCAGTCCCACCTCGACAGTTACCTACGAGCAGTACTTC. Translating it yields CASSPTSTVTYEQYF. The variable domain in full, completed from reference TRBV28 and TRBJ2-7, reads DVKVTQSSRYLVKRTGEKVFLECVQDMDHENMFWYRQDPGLGLRLIYFSYDVKMKEKGDIPEGYSVSREKKERFSLILESASTNQTSMYLCASSPTSTVTYEQYFGPGTRLTVT.

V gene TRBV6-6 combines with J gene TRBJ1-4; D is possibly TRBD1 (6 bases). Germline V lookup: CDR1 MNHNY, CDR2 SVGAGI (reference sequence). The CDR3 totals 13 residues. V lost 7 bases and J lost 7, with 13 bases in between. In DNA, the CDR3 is TGTGCCAGCACATCCGACAGGTCTGAAAAACTGTTTTTT. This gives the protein CASTSDRSEKLFF.

The CDR3 nucleotides are TGCGCCAGCAGCGCAGTGACAGCTACTGGGGCCAACGTCCTGACTTTC. Translation gives CASSAVTATGANVLTF. The chain employs TRBV5-1 and TRBJ2-6; the D gene is possibly TRBD1 (5 bases). The CDR3 extends over 16 amino acids. Trimming removed 4 bases at V and 2 bases at J, with 13 bases between. Germline lookup yields CDR1 SGHRS and CDR2 YFSETQ.

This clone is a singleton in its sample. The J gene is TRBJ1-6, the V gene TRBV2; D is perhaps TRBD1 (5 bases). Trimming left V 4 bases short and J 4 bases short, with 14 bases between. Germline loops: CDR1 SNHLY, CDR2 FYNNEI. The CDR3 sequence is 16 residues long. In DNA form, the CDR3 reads TGTGCCAGCAGTGGCGGGGCGCACAATTATAATTCACCCCTCCACTTT. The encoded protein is CASSGGAHNYNSPLHF.

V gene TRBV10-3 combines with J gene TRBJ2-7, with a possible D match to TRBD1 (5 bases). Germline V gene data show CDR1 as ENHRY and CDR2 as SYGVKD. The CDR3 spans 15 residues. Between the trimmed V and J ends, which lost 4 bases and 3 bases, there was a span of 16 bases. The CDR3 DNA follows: TGTGCCATCAGTGCAGAAGGGGCCAACGTCTACGAGCAGTACTTC. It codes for CAISAEGANVYEQYF.